Listed below are T cell receptor beta chains from one sample, sequenced in a study of blood T cell repertoires in COVID-19. The protocol was immunoSEQ multiplex PCR, while the TCRdb copy is restricted to in-frame clones and leaves out a portion. Altogether roughly 150,000 clones are present, approximately 90% being singletons, with the ten largest covering 5% to 6%. Sequencing used peripheral blood. These receptors were taken from a human donor in a cohort sampled during active COVID-19. CDR3s include the opening cysteine and the closing phenylalanine or tryptophan. The order of the fields is CDR3 protein, CDR3 DNA, J gene, clone size, D gene, V gene. The D gene is left open where the match is weak. Size tells how often a clone was seen (once, few, many) or the class of an expanded clone, and some rows leave it out.

CDR3 protein: CASSRQSMNTEAFF; CDR3 DNA: TGTGCCAGCAGCCGACAGTCCATGAACACTGAAGCTTTCTTT; J gene: TRBJ1-1; clone size: -; D gene: -; V gene: TRBV6-5
CDR3 protein: CASSEYEPTYEQYF; CDR3 DNA: TGTGCCAGCAGTGAATATGAACCTACCTACGAGCAGTACTTC; J gene: TRBJ2-7; clone size: -; D gene: -; V gene: TRBV2
CDR3 protein: CASSLEYSYEQYF; CDR3 DNA: TGTGCCAGCAGTTTAGAATACTCCTACGAGCAGTACTTC; J gene: TRBJ2-7; clone size: -; D gene: -; V gene: TRBV12-3/TRBV12-4
CDR3 protein: CASSGRSGQGNNQPQHF; CDR3 DNA: TGTGCCAGCAGTGGACGTTCGGGACAGGGGAACAATCAGCCCCAGCATTTT; J gene: TRBJ1-5; clone size: once; D gene: TRBD1; V gene: TRBV2
CDR3 protein: CASSLFQLAGRADTQYF; CDR3 DNA: TGTGCCAGCAGCTTATTCCAACTAGCGGGCCGCGCCGATACGCAGTATTTT; J gene: TRBJ2-3; clone size: -; D gene: TRBD2; V gene: TRBV7-2
CDR3 protein: CATSDSRRGDNQPQHF; CDR3 DNA: TGTGCCACCAGTGATTCGCGCAGGGGGGACAATCAGCCCCAGCATTTT; J gene: TRBJ1-5; clone size: -; D gene: TRBD1; V gene: TRBV24-1
CDR3 protein: CSVTGTYSYEQYF; CDR3 DNA: TGCAGCGTAACCGGGACTTACTCCTACGAGCAGTACTTC; J gene: TRBJ2-7; clone size: once; D gene: -; V gene: TRBV29-1
CDR3 protein: CAWDTTADTQYF; CDR3 DNA: TGTGCCTGGGACACCACCGCAGATACGCAGTATTTT; J gene: TRBJ2-3; clone size: -; D gene: -; V gene: TRBV30
CDR3 protein: CASSRDRGRSETQYF; CDR3 DNA: TGTGCCAGCAGCCGTGACAGGGGGAGATCAGAGACCCAGTACTTC; J gene: TRBJ2-5; clone size: -; D gene: TRBD1; V gene: TRBV3-1/TRBV3-2
CDR3 protein: CASSQDRVRGWLETQYF; CDR3 DNA: TGCGCCAGCAGCCAAGATCGTGTCAGGGGATGGCTCGAGACCCAGTACTTC; J gene: TRBJ2-5; clone size: -; D gene: -; V gene: TRBV4-3
CDR3 protein: CASSTDGFGEQYF; CDR3 DNA: TGTGCCAGCAGCACCGACGGGTTTGGCGAGCAGTACTTC; J gene: TRBJ2-7; clone size: -; D gene: -; V gene: TRBV5-6
CDR3 protein: CSVEEGPGQPQHF; CDR3 DNA: TGCAGCGTTGAAGAGGGGCCTGGCCAGCCCCAGCATTTT; J gene: TRBJ1-5; clone size: -; D gene: -; V gene: TRBV29-1
CDR3 protein: CASSHRTGVENTGELFF; CDR3 DNA: TGCGCCAGCAGCCACAGGACAGGGGTAGAGAACACCGGGGAGCTGTTTTTT; J gene: TRBJ2-2; clone size: -; D gene: TRBD1; V gene: TRBV4-1
CDR3 protein: CAWGGQGNQPQHF; CDR3 DNA: TGTGCCTGGGGGGGACAGGGCAATCAGCCCCAGCATTTT; J gene: TRBJ1-5; clone size: -; D gene: TRBD1; V gene: TRBV30
CDR3 protein: CATSDLRDSSTDTQYF; CDR3 DNA: TGTGCCACCAGTGATTTGAGGGACAGCAGCACAGATACGCAGTATTTT; J gene: TRBJ2-3; clone size: -; D gene: TRBD1; V gene: TRBV24-1
CDR3 protein: CASRESGGKNEQYF; CDR3 DNA: TGTGCCAGCAGAGAATCAGGGGGCAAGAACGAGCAGTACTTC; J gene: TRBJ2-7; clone size: -; D gene: TRBD1; V gene: TRBV27
CDR3 protein: CASSQGLNQPQHF; CDR3 DNA: TGCGCCAGCAGCCAAGGTTTAAATCAGCCCCAGCATTTT; J gene: TRBJ1-5; clone size: -; D gene: -; V gene: TRBV4-3
CDR3 protein: CASSISEISYEQYF; CDR3 DNA: TGTGCCAGCAGCATTTCAGAAATATCCTACGAGCAGTACTTC; J gene: TRBJ2-7; clone size: few; D gene: -; V gene: TRBV27
CDR3 protein: CAWSVGVATQPQHF; CDR3 DNA: TGTGCCTGGAGTGTCGGGGTGGCAACTCAGCCCCAGCATTTT; J gene: TRBJ1-5; clone size: -; D gene: -; V gene: TRBV30
CDR3 protein: CASSQDPGWDTGELFF; CDR3 DNA: TGCGCCAGCAGCCAAGATCCAGGGTGGGACACCGGGGAGCTGTTTTTT; J gene: TRBJ2-2; clone size: -; D gene: -; V gene: TRBV4-1
CDR3 protein: CAWRHRDRETQYF; CDR3 DNA: TGTGCCTGGAGGCACAGGGATCGTGAGACCCAGTACTTC; J gene: TRBJ2-5; clone size: once; D gene: -; V gene: TRBV30
CDR3 protein: CASSLKRSDEQYF; CDR3 DNA: TGTGCCAGCAGCTTAAAAAGGAGTGACGAGCAGTACTTC; J gene: TRBJ2-7; clone size: few; D gene: -; V gene: TRBV7-9
CDR3 protein: CASSTRDFYNEQFF; CDR3 DNA: TGTGCCAGCAGTACCCGGGACTTTTACAATGAGCAGTTCTTC; J gene: TRBJ2-1; clone size: -; D gene: -; V gene: TRBV6-6
CDR3 protein: CASSIGQGFNQPQHF; CDR3 DNA: TGTGCCAGTAGTATAGGACAGGGGTTCAATCAGCCCCAGCATTTT; J gene: TRBJ1-5; clone size: -; D gene: TRBD1; V gene: TRBV19
CDR3 protein: CASSVAGGIQYF; CDR3 DNA: TGTGCCAGCAGCGTAGCCGGGGGCATTCAGTACTTC; J gene: TRBJ2-4; clone size: -; D gene: -; V gene: TRBV9
CDR3 protein: CSVEDGQETQYF; CDR3 DNA: TGCAGCGTTGAAGACGGTCAAGAGACCCAGTACTTC; J gene: TRBJ2-5; clone size: once; D gene: -; V gene: TRBV29-1
CDR3 protein: CASSAGQGHSYEQYF; CDR3 DNA: TGTGCCAGCAGCGCCGGACAGGGGCACTCCTACGAGCAGTACTTC; J gene: TRBJ2-7; clone size: once; D gene: TRBD1; V gene: TRBV9
CDR3 protein: CASSLREQETQYF; CDR3 DNA: TGTGCCAGCAGTTTACGAGAGCAAGAGACCCAGTACTTC; J gene: TRBJ2-5; clone size: -; D gene: -; V gene: TRBV12-3/TRBV12-4
CDR3 protein: CASSQPRDSFSYGYTF; CDR3 DNA: TGTGCCAGCAGTCAACCCCGGGACAGCTTTTCCTATGGCTACACCTTC; J gene: TRBJ1-2; clone size: -; D gene: TRBD1; V gene: TRBV6-6
CDR3 protein: CASSLDRDTEAFF; CDR3 DNA: TGTGCCAGCAGCCTAGACAGGGACACTGAAGCTTTCTTT; J gene: TRBJ1-1; clone size: many; D gene: TRBD1; V gene: TRBV11-2
CDR3 protein: CASSQGQGLPTEQYF; CDR3 DNA: TGTGCCAGCAGCCAGGGACAGGGCCTGCCTACAGAGCAGTACTTC; J gene: TRBJ2-7; clone size: -; D gene: TRBD1; V gene: TRBV4-2
CDR3 protein: CATSGEIGNQPQHF; CDR3 DNA: TGTGCCACCAGCGGGGAGATAGGCAATCAGCCCCAGCATTTT; J gene: TRBJ1-5; clone size: -; D gene: -; V gene: TRBV15
CDR3 protein: CASSDTTTGLAGGGGDTQYF; CDR3 DNA: TGTGCCAGCAGTGACACCACCACGGGACTAGCGGGAGGAGGAGGAGATACGCAGTATTTT; J gene: TRBJ2-3; clone size: -; D gene: TRBD2; V gene: TRBV6-4
CDR3 protein: CALGPASGYTF; CDR3 DNA: TGTGCCTTGGGGCCTGCGAGTGGCTACACCTTC; J gene: TRBJ1-2; clone size: -; D gene: -; V gene: TRBV30
CDR3 protein: CASSPGGDHEKLFF; CDR3 DNA: TGTGCCAGCAGCCCGGGGGGGGACCATGAAAAACTGTTTTTT; J gene: TRBJ1-4; clone size: -; D gene: -; V gene: TRBV28
CDR3 protein: CASSDRGLGTQYF; CDR3 DNA: TGTGCCAGCAGTGACAGGGGGCTTGGGACCCAGTACTTC; J gene: TRBJ2-5; clone size: once; D gene: TRBD1; V gene: TRBV2
CDR3 protein: CASSFTGGVSYEQYF; CDR3 DNA: TGTGCCAGCAGCTTTACAGGGGGCGTATCCTACGAGCAGTACTTC; J gene: TRBJ2-7; clone size: -; D gene: TRBD1; V gene: TRBV11-2
CDR3 protein: CAWSEGGNYGYTF; CDR3 DNA: TGTGCCTGGAGTGAGGGGGGGAACTATGGCTACACCTTC; J gene: TRBJ1-2; clone size: -; D gene: -; V gene: TRBV30
CDR3 protein: CASSLPSAANEQFF; CDR3 DNA: TGTGCCAGCAGCTTACCTAGCGCCGCCAATGAGCAGTTCTTC; J gene: TRBJ2-1; clone size: -; D gene: -; V gene: TRBV7-6
CDR3 protein: CASSLGDSLQYF; CDR3 DNA: TGTGCCAGCAGCTTGGGGGACAGCCTCCAGTATTTT; J gene: TRBJ2-3; clone size: -; D gene: TRBD1; V gene: TRBV11-2
CDR3 protein: CASSLWGLAGNYEQYF; CDR3 DNA: TGTGCCAGCAGTTTATGGGGCCTAGCGGGGAACTACGAGCAGTACTTC; J gene: TRBJ2-7; clone size: -; D gene: TRBD2; V gene: TRBV28
CDR3 protein: CASSPVGELFF; CDR3 DNA: TGTGCCAGCAGCCCCGTCGGGGAGCTGTTTTTT; J gene: TRBJ2-2; clone size: once; D gene: -; V gene: TRBV7-2
CDR3 protein: CASSVRNTIYF; CDR3 DNA: TGTGCCAGCAGTGTTCGGAACACCATATATTTT; J gene: TRBJ1-3; clone size: -; D gene: -; V gene: TRBV2
CDR3 protein: CAWSAGDTITNYGYTF; CDR3 DNA: TGTGCCTGGAGTGCAGGGGACACCATTACTAACTATGGCTACACCTTC; J gene: TRBJ1-2; clone size: -; D gene: -; V gene: TRBV30
CDR3 protein: CASPHRSCATNEKLFF; CDR3 DNA: TGTGCCAGCCCGCACAGGAGTTGTGCAACTAATGAAAAACTGTTTTTT; J gene: TRBJ1-4; clone size: -; D gene: -; V gene: TRBV19